This T cell receptor beta chain comes out of a study of Ad26.COV2.S vaccination and SARS-CoV-2 variants. Overall study findings and caveats: Considerable breadth of spike-specific CD8+ and CD4+ T cell responses has reportedly been documented following vaccination.

With respect to this clone: Its specificity is not known.

Assay: immunoSEQ multiplex PCR; the TCRdb copy retains only in-frame clones and omits some. The table records about 350,000 clones, about 92% of them present only once. The TCR sequence derives from a human donor who had recovered from COVID-19. The sample in question was peripheral blood, obtained after recovery from COVID-19.

The DNA of the CDR3 is TGTGCCAGCAGTTACATACCACAGGGATCTGGTTCACCCCTCCACTTT. Its translation: CASSYIPQGSGSPLHF. The J gene is TRBJ1-6, the V gene TRBV6-5; D possibly corresponds to TRBD1 (6 bases). CDR1 is MNHEY and CDR2 is SVGAGI in the germline V gene. Trimming stripped 2 bases from V and 9 bases from J, with 17 bases between. There are 16 residues in the CDR3.